This record covers a single T cell receptor beta chain. Using immunoSEQ multiplex PCR, the repertoire was profiled, and TCRdb retains in-frame clones only, with some absent. The data show some 100,000 clones, with 88% seen just once and around 4.9% held by the top ten. The source of the sample is a study of blood T cell repertoires in COVID-19. Study-level background: T cells, B-cell-depleted T cells, or PBMCs supplied cDNA or gDNA.

CDR1 is LGHNA, CDR2 YSLEER, per germline. With 4 bases removed from V and 4 bases from J, the gap between germline ends came to 14 bases. This CDR3 has 15 residues. V and J are TRBV4-3 and TRBJ2-1; maybe TRBD1 (6 bases). The material sequenced was peripheral blood. This receptor was obtained from an elderly woman with active COVID-19. The CDR3 DNA reads TGCGCCAGCAGCCCCTGGACAGAACAATACAATGAGCAGTTCTTC. As protein: CASSPWTEQYNEQFF.